This TCR beta chain was obtained from a study of radiation and T cells in renal cell carcinoma. Study-wide points: Baseline intratumoral clonotype presence is unknown without pretreatment biopsies.

Time point described: blood 4 weeks post-SBRT, at nephrectomy. Described treatment: 15 Gy SBRT to primary tumor, nephrectomy 4 weeks later. Nephrectomy followed 15 Gy stereotactic body radiation by 4 weeks. J lost 4 bases, V lost 7 bases, and 10 bases had no gene match. The CDR3 consists of 14 residues. Germline values: CDR1 MNHEY, CDR2 SMNVEV (reference sequence). Sequencing was performed with immunoSEQ multiplex PCR; in TCRdb, only in-frame clones are kept and a portion is missing. Among around 78,000 clones listed, 80% to 90% were seen once. In the case of this clone: No antigen is known for it.

The specimen was blood, collected from a patient whose treatment included radiotherapy and nephrectomy. The genes are TRBV27 and TRBJ2-7; 7 bases are a match to TRBD1. This TCR derives from a woman aged 70-85 years with renal cell carcinoma. CDR3 sequence: CASKRATGFYEQYF. For the CDR3, the DNA is TGTGCCAGCAAACGCGCGACAGGGTTTTACGAGCAGTACTTC.